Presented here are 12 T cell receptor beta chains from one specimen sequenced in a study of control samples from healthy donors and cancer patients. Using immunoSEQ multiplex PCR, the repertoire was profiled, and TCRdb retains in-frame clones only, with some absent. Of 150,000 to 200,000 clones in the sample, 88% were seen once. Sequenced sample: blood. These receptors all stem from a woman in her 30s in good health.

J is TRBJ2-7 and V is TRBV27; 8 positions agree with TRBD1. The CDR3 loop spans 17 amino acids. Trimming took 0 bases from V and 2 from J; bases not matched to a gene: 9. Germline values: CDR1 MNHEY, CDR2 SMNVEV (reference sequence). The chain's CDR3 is CASSLSERTGNTYEQYF. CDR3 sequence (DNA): TGTGCCAGCAGTTTATCGGAACGGACAGGGAATACCTACGAGCAGTACTTC.

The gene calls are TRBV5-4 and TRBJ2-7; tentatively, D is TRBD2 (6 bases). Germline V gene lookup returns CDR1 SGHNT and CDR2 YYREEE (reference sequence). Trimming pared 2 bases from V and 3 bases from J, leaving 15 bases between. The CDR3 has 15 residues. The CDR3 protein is CASSFSTSFDYEQYF. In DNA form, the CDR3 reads TGTGCCAGCAGCTTTAGTACTAGCTTCGACTACGAGCAGTACTTC.

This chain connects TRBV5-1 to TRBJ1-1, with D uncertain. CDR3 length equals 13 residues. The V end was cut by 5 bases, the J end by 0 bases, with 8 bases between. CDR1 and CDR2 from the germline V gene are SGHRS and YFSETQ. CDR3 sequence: CASSNSLNTEAFF. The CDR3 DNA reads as TGCGCCAGCAGTAACAGCCTGAACACTGAAGCTTTCTTT.

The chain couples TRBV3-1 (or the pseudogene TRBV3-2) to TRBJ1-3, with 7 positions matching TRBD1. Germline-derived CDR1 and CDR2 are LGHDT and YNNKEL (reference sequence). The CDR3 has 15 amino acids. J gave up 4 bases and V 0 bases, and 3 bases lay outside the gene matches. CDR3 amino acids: CASSQEGTAGNTIYF. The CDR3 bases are TGTGCCAGCAGCCAAGAGGGGACAGCGGGAAACACCATATATTTT.

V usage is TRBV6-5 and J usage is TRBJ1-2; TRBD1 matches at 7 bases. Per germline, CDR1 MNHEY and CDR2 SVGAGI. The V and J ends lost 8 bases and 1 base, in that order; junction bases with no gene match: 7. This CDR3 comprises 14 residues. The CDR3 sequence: CASRQGWGNYGYTF. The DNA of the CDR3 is TGTGCCAGCCGACAGGGCTGGGGTAACTATGGCTACACCTTC.

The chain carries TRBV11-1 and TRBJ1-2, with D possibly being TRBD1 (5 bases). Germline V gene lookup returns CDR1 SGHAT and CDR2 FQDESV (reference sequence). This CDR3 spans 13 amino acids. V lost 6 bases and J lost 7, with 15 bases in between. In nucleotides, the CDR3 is TGTGCCAGCAGTTTATCAGGGTCCCCTGGCTACACCTTC. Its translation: CASSLSGSPGYTF.

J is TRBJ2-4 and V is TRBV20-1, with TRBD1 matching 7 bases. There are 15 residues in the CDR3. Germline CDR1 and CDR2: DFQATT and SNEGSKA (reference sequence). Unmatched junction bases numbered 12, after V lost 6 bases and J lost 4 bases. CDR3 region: CSASPVVTGKNIQYF. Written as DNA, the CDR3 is TGCAGTGCCAGTCCGGTAGTGACAGGGAAAAACATTCAGTACTTC.

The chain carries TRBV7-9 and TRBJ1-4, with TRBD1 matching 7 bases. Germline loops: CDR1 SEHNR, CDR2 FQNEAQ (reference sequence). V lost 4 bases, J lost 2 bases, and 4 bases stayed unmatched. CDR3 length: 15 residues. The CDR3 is CASSSSGGTNEKLFF. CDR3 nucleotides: TGTGCCAGCAGCTCATCAGGGGGTACTAATGAAAAACTGTTTTTT.

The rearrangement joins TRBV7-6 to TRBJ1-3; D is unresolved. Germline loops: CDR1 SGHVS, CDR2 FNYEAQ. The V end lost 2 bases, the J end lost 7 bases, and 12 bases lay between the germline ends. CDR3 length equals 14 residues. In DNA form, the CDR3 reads TGTGCCAGCAGCTTAACGCAGGTGGGGAACACCATATATTTT. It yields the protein CASSLTQVGNTIYF.

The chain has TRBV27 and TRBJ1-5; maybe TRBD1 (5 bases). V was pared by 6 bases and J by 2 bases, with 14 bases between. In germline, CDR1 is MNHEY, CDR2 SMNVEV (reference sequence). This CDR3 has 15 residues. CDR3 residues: CASSSGTPGNQPQHF. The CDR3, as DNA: TGTGCCAGCAGCTCCGGGACTCCGGGCAATCAGCCCCAGCATTTT.

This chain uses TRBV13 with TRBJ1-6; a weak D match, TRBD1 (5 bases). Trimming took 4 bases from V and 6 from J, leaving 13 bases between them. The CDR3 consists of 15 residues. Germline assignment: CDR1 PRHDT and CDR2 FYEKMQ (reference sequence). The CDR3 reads CASSSGTGANSPLHF. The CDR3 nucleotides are TGTGCCAGCAGCTCCGGGACGGGAGCTAATTCACCCCTCCACTTT. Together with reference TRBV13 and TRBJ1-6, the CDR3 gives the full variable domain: AAGVIQSPRHLIKEKRETATLKCYPIPRHDTVYWYQQGPGQDPQFLISFYEKMQSDKGSIPDRFSAQQFSDYHSELNMSSLELGDSALYFCASSSGTGANSPLHFGNGTRLTVT.

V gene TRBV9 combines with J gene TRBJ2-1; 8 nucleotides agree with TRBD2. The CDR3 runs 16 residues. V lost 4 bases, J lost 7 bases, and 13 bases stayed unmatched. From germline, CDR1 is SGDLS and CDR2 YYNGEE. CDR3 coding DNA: TGTGCCAGCAGCAACCTAGGCAGAAGCGGGAGAAATGAGCAGTTCTTC. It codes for CASSNLGRSGRNEQFF.